Given below is one T cell receptor beta chain in context. Only in-frame clones appear in the TCRdb table, and some are missing; sequencing was by immunoSEQ multiplex PCR. The sample carries fewer than 200,000 clones, approximately 83% recorded once. This record comes from a study of blood T cell repertoires in COVID-19. Trimming took off 4 bases at V and 6 bases at J, with 6 bases between the two ends. Germline lookup yields CDR1 MNHEY and CDR2 SMNVEV (reference sequence). The CDR3 has 12 residues. Specimen: peripheral blood. The receptor comes from a human donor in a cohort sampled during active COVID-19. V gene TRBV27 combines with J gene TRBJ2-2; D not certain. The CDR3 sequence is CASSYSAGELFF. DNA for the CDR3: TGTGCCAGCAGTTACTCCGCCGGGGAGCTGTTTTTT.